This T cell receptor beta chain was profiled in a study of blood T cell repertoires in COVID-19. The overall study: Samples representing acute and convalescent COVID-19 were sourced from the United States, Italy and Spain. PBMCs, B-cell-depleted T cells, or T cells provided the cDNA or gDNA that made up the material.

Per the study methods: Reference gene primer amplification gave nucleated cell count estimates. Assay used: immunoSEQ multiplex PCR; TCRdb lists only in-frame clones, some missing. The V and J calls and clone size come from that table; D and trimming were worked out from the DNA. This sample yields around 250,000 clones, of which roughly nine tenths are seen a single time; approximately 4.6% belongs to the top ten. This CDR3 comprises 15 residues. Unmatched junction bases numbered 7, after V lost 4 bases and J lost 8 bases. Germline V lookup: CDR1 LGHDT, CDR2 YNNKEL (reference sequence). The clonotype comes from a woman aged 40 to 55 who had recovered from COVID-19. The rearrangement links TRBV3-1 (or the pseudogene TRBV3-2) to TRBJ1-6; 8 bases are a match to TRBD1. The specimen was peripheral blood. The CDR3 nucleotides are TGTGCCAGCAGCCCCCCGGGCAGGGGGCATTCACCCCTCCACTTT. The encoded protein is CASSPPGRGHSPLHF.